This T cell receptor beta chain emerged from a study of cytomegalovirus exposure and HLA in healthy donors. Overall study: The same platform used for the approximately 700 first-cohort repertoires was also used for the approximately 120 validation repertoires, as a later analysis reported. Study-wide findings and caveats: It was reportedly the case that the classifier diagnosed cytomegalovirus status with high specificity and sensitivity. In vitro work confirmed that a few CMV-associated chains recognize CMV antigens.

CDR1 and CDR2 from the germline V gene are MNHNS and SASEGT. The V gene lost 5 bases and the J gene lost 8 bases, with 15 bases spanning the gap. This CDR3 region has 13 residues. The donors formed part of the approximately 130-subject validation cohort, distinct from the roughly 700-subject first cohort. Only in-frame clones appear in the TCRdb table, and some are missing; sequencing was by immunoSEQ multiplex PCR. The data contain approximately 150,000 clones, less than 90% of them seen just once; the ten biggest clones take up roughly a tenth. This clone came up once. Its antigen is unknown. The sequence was collected from a man aged 25 to 40 in good health and CMV-seropositive. Sequencing used PBMCs. The V gene is TRBV6-1, the J gene TRBJ1-2, with TRBD1 as a possible D gene (6 bases). The CDR3 is CASSPEQGRGYTF. CDR3 DNA: TGTGCCAGCAGTCCAGAACAGGGCCGAGGCTACACCTTC.